The subject of this entry is one T cell receptor beta chain. Its target is unknown. Healthy controls were blood donor buffy coats. This entry belongs to a study of STAT5B mutations in CD4+ large granular lymphocyte leukemia. Across the whole study: The CDR3 'QG' motif was associated with a particular HLA allele among healthy donors. Points from the study as a whole: CD4-sorted patient repertoires seemed more clonal than healthy CD4+ repertoires.

The method was immunoSEQ multiplex PCR; TCRdb's version includes in-frame clones alone and lacks a portion of them. Seen here are roughly 26,000 clones, around 81% observed once, and the top ten hold 0.25% to 0.35%. The clonotype comes from a human donor in good health. The sample taken for sequencing was CD4+ T cells from blood buffy coats.

The CDR3 here is CASSLAREYGYTF. The CDR3 nucleotides are TGCGCCAGCAGCTTGGCCCGGGAGTATGGCTACACCTTC. The chain joins TRBV5-1 to TRBJ1-2; no firm D call. Trimming removed 0 bases at V and 5 bases at J, with 8 bases between. Germline V CDR1 and CDR2: SGHRS, YFSETQ. The CDR3 totals 13 residues.